Listed below are T cell receptor beta chains from one sample, sequenced in a study of cytomegalovirus exposure and HLA in healthy donors. TCRdb's table, derived via immunoSEQ multiplex PCR, lists solely in-frame clones and lacks some. Among some 92,000 clones, approximately 72% were seen once, and the ten largest hold over 9.5%. The sequencing sample was made of PBMCs. These receptors were taken from a man aged 18 to 35 in good health and CMV-seropositive. CDR3s include the opening cysteine and the closing phenylalanine or tryptophan. Fields, in order: V gene, D gene, clone size, J gene, CDR3 protein, CDR3 DNA. D genes are given only for firm matches. The listing skips clone size in some rows; elsewhere it reads once, few, many or a size class.

v_gene: TRBV19
d_gene: TRBD2
abundance: .
j_gene: TRBJ2-3
CDR3aa: CASSFLAGAITDTQYF
CDR3nt: TGTGCCAGTAGTTTTTTAGCGGGGGCGATCACAGATACGCAGTATTTT

v_gene: TRBV13
d_gene: .
abundance: once
j_gene: TRBJ2-7
CDR3aa: CASSLRTQGEQYF
CDR3nt: TGTGCCAGCAGCTTACGCACCCAGGGCGAGCAGTACTTC

v_gene: TRBV30
d_gene: .
abundance: .
j_gene: TRBJ2-1
CDR3aa: CAWNRPATNEQFF
CDR3nt: TGTGCCTGGAACCGACCAGCGACTAATGAGCAGTTCTTC

v_gene: TRBV29-1
d_gene: .
abundance: .
j_gene: TRBJ2-7
CDR3aa: CSVAKRLSREQYF
CDR3nt: TGCAGCGTTGCTAAGCGCCTTAGTAGGGAGCAGTACTTC

v_gene: TRBV28
d_gene: .
abundance: .
j_gene: TRBJ2-7
CDR3aa: CASSLRGSNYEQYF
CDR3nt: TGTGCCAGCAGTTTACGGGGGAGCAACTACGAGCAGTACTTC

v_gene: TRBV7-9
d_gene: .
abundance: .
j_gene: TRBJ1-2
CDR3aa: CASSLPPQPLNYGYTF
CDR3nt: TGTGCCAGCAGCTTACCCCCACAGCCGCTAAACTATGGCTACACCTTC

v_gene: TRBV7-7
d_gene: TRBD1
abundance: .
j_gene: TRBJ2-5
CDR3aa: CASSLGGQGETQYF
CDR3nt: TGTGCCAGCAGCTTGGGGGGACAGGGGGAGACCCAGTACTTC

v_gene: TRBV19
d_gene: .
abundance: .
j_gene: TRBJ2-6
CDR3aa: CASSMGGRGPGISGANVLTF
CDR3nt: TGTGCCAGTAGTATGGGGGGTCGAGGGCCCGGGATCTCTGGGGCCAACGTCCTGACTTTC

v_gene: TRBV18
d_gene: .
abundance: .
j_gene: TRBJ2-5
CDR3aa: CASSLSQETQYF
CDR3nt: TGTGCCAGCTCACTCTCTCAAGAGACCCAGTACTTC

v_gene: TRBV7-9
d_gene: TRBD2
abundance: .
j_gene: TRBJ2-3
CDR3aa: CASSLTSGATDTQYF
CDR3nt: TGTGCCAGCAGCTTAACTAGCGGGGCGACAGATACGCAGTATTTT

v_gene: TRBV5-4
d_gene: TRBD2
abundance: .
j_gene: TRBJ2-7
CDR3aa: CASSTKRGEGYEQYF
CDR3nt: TGTGCCAGCAGCACAAAGCGGGGGGAAGGTTACGAGCAGTACTTC